This TCR beta chain was found in a study of shared clonotypes between healthy human individuals. Note on this clone: Its antigen is unidentified.

CDR1 MDHEN and CDR2 SYDVKM come from the germline V gene. V gave up 5 bases and J gave up 4 bases, with 20 bases separating them. The CDR3 runs 16 residues. Only in-frame clones appear in the TCRdb table, and some are missing; sequencing was by immunoSEQ multiplex PCR. The table includes some 2,500,000 clones, 90% to 95% detected once. Overall study results and limits: The study generally estimated greater richness for naive than memory subsets. In having few donors, the study represented limited genetic and exposure-history diversity. Sorted-subset sequencing was shown by rarefaction to be incomplete despite large depth.

Adult Caucasians living in Nashville, Tennessee made up all of the donors. The TCR was taken from a man aged 18 to 30 in good health. Some clones in this sample may be carry-over from other donors' samples. Sequenced: naive CD4+ T cells from PBMCs. Subset in this sample: CD45RA+ positively selected. The chain combines TRBV28 with TRBJ1-1, with D perhaps matching TRBD1 (6 bases). This chain's CDR3 is CASSHGGGGAGTEAFF. DNA for the CDR3: TGTGCCAGCAGTCATGGCGGAGGGGGGGCGGGCACTGAAGCTTTCTTT.